The 8 T cell receptor beta chains below were found in one sample sequenced in a study of memory CD4+ T cells and cytomegalovirus serostatus. Assay: immunoSEQ multiplex PCR; the TCRdb copy retains only in-frame clones and omits some. The data contain around 60,000 clones, 70% to 80% of them singletons. The sort gate was single viable CD3+CD4+CD8-CD45RO+ cells for memory CD4+ T cells. The sequenced sample was memory CD4+ T cells from blood. Receptors originate from an adult in good health and CMV-seronegative.

The rearrangement joins TRBV4-3 to TRBJ1-4; tentative D call: TRBD1 (6 bases). Trimming stripped 0 bases from V and 7 bases from J, with 12 bases between. In germline, CDR1 is LGHNA, CDR2 YSLEER. This CDR3 contains 15 residues. Here the CDR3 DNA reads TGCGCCAGCAGCCAAGATGGCAGGGGAGGTGAAAAACTGTTTTTT. It yields the protein CASSQDGRGGEKLFF.

J is TRBJ2-3 and V is TRBV5-1; the D gene is possibly TRBD2 (6 bases). In germline, CDR1 is SGHRS, CDR2 YFSETQ. Between the trimmed V and J ends, which lost 4 bases and 3 bases, there was a span of 18 bases. CDR3 length: 16 amino acids. CDR3 DNA sequence: TGCGCCAGCAGCACCGGGACTGATTTGCTTACAGATACGCAGTATTTT. Residues: CASSTGTDLLTDTQYF.

The rearrangement joins TRBV28 to TRBJ2-7, with D perhaps given as TRBD1 or TRBD2 (7 bases each). Germline V gene lookup returns CDR1 MDHEN and CDR2 SYDVKM. Trimming took off 4 bases at V and 2 bases at J, with 15 bases between the two ends. This CDR3 is built from 15 residues. The CDR3 sequence is CASSSFRGGTYEQYF. The CDR3 DNA reads TGTGCCAGCAGTTCTTTCAGGGGGGGGACCTACGAGCAGTACTTC. Based on the CDR3 plus reference TRBV28 and TRBJ2-7, the full variable domain is DVKVTQSSRYLVKRTGEKVFLECVQDMDHENMFWYRQDPGLGLRLIYFSYDVKMKEKGDIPEGYSVSREKKERFSLILESASTNQTSMYLCASSSFRGGTYEQYFGPGTRLTVT.

This clone showed up just a few times. The chain employs TRBV28 and TRBJ1-2, with D possibly TRBD1 on 6 matching bases. In germline, CDR1 is MDHEN, CDR2 SYDVKM. This CDR3 region has 13 residues. Trimming shortened V by 10 bases and J by 8 bases, and 20 bases separated the two germline ends. The CDR3 sequence: CATTGTSRGGYTF. The CDR3 DNA follows: TGTGCCACCACAGGGACCTCCCGCGGCGGCTACACCTTC.

V is TRBV27 and J is TRBJ2-3, with TRBD1 as a possible D gene (6 bases). The germline V gene has CDR1 MNHEY and CDR2 SMNVEV (reference sequence). The CDR3 covers 15 residues. V was cut by 7 bases and J by 2 bases, with 16 bases left in between. The CDR3 protein is CASNVQGFDTDTQYF. Here the CDR3 DNA reads TGTGCCAGCAATGTACAGGGCTTTGACACAGATACGCAGTATTTT.

On this clone itself: Lacking the conserved final phenylalanine or tryptophan, this CDR3 likely reflects a read error. It is unclear where the CDR3 begins or ends on the DNA, so no DNA is shown, and the CDR3 is as TCRdb lists it. The V and J genes are TRBV30 and TRBJ1-4. The length of the CDR3 is 10 amino acids, counting both ends. Germline values: CDR1 GTSNPN, CDR2 SVGIG (reference sequence). CDR3 residues: CARRKGDNLG.

The V and J genes are TRBV30 and TRBJ2-7, with TRBD2 matching over 8 bases. The CDR3 has 14 amino acids. The junction had 7 bases not matched to a gene; V was cut back by 0 bases and J by 6 bases. Germline values: CDR1 GTSNPN, CDR2 SVGIG (reference sequence). The CDR3 DNA is TGTGCCTGGAGTGTAGCGGGAGCCCGGGTCGAGCAGTACTTC. It yields the protein CAWSVAGARVEQYF.

The chain is built from TRBV19 and TRBJ1-5; D is ambiguous. The germline V gene encodes CDR1 LNHDA and CDR2 SQIVND (reference sequence). The CDR3 spans 14 residues. V gave up 6 bases and J gave up 2 bases, with 11 bases separating them. In DNA form, the CDR3 reads TGTGCCAGTAGCTTTAGTCGGGGCAATCAGCCCCAGCATTTT. Translated: CASSFSRGNQPQHF. The variable domain in full, with the rest retrieved from reference TRBV19 and TRBJ1-5, is DGGITQSPKYLFRKEGQNVTLSCEQNLNHDAMYWYRQDPGQGLRLIYYSQIVNDFQKGDIAEGYSVSREKKESFPLTVTSAQKNPTAFYLCASSFSRGNQPQHFGDGTRLSIL.